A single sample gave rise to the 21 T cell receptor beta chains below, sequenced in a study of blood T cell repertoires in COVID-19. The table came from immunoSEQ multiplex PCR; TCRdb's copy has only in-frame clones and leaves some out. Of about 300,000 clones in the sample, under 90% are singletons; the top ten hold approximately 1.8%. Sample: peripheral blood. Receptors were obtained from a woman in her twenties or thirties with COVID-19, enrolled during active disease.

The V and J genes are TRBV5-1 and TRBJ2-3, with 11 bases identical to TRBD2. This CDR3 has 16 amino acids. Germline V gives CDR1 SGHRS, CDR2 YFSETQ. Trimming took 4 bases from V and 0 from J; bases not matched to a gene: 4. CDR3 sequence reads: CASSLSGGVSTDTQYF. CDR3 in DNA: TGCGCCAGCAGCCTTAGCGGGGGGGTTAGCACAGATACGCAGTATTTT.

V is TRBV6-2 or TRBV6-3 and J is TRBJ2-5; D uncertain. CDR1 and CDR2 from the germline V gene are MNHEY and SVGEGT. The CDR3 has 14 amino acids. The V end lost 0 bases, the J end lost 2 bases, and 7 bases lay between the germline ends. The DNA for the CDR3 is TGTGCCAGCAGTTACTCGGTAGAACAAGAGACCCAGTACTTC. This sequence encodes CASSYSVEQETQYF.

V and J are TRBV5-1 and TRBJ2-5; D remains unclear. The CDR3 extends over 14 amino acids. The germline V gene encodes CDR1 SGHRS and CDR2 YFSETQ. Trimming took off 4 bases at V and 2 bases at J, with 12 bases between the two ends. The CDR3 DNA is TGCGCCAGCAGCCCTCAAAACCTACAAGAGACCCAGTACTTC. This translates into CASSPQNLQETQYF.

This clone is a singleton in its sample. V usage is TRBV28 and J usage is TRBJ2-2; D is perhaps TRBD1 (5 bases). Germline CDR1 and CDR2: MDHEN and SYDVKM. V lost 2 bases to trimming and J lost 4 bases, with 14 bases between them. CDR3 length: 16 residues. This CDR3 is CASSLDSFVSTGELFF. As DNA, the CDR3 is TGTGCCAGCAGTTTAGACAGCTTCGTCAGCACCGGGGAGCTGTTTTTT.

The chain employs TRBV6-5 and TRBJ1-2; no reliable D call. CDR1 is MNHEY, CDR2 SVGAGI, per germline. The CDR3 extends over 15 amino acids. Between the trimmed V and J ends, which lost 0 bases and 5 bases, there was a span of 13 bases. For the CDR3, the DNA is TGTGCCAGCAGTTACTCCCAGGAAATTGGGTATGGCTACACCTTC. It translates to CASSYSQEIGYGYTF.

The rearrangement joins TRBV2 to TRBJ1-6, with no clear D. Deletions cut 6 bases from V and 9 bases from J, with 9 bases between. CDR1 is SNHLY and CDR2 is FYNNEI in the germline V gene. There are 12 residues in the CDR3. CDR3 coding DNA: TGTGCCAGCAGGAGTGCTGGTTCACCCCTCCACTTT. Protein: CASRSAGSPLHF.

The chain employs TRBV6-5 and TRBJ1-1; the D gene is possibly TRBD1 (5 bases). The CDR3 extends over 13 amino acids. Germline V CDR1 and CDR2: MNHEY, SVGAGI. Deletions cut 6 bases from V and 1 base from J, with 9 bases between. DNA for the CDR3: TGTGCCAGCAGACTGACAGAGAACACTGAAGCTTTCTTT. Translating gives CASRLTENTEAFF.

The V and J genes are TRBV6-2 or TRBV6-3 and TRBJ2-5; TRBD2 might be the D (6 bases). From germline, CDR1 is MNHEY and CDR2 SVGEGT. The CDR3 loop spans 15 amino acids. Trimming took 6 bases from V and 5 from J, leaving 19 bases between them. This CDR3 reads CASSNRGLARETQYF. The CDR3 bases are TGTGCCAGCAGCAATCGGGGACTCGCTCGGGAGACCCAGTACTTC.

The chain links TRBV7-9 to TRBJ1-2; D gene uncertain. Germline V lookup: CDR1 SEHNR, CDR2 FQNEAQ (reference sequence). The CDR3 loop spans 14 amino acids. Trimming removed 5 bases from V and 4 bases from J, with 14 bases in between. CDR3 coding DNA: TGTGCCAGCAGCCGAACCCCGCGGGGCTATGGCTACACCTTC. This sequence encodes CASSRTPRGYGYTF.

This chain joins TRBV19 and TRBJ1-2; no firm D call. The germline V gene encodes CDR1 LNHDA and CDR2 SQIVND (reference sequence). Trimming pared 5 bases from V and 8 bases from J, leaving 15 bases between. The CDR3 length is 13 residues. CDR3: CASSPRSGAGYTF. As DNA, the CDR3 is TGTGCCAGTAGTCCCCGGTCGGGTGCCGGCTACACCTTC.

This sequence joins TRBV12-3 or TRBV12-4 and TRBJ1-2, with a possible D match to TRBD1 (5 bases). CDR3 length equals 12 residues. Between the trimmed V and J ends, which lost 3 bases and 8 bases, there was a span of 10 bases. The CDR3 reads CASSFVTGGYTF. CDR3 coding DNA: TGTGCCAGCAGTTTTGTTACAGGAGGCTACACCTTC.

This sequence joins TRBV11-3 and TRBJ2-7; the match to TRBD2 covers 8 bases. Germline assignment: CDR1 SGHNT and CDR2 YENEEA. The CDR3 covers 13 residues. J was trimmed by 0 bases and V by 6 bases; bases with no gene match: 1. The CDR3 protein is CASRSGGSYEQYF. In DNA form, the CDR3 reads TGTGCCAGCAGGAGCGGGGGCTCCTACGAGCAGTACTTC.

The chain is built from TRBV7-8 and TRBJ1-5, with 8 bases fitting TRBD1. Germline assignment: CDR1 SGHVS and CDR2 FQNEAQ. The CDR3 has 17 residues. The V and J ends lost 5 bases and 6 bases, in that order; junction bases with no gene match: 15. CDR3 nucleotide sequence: TGTGCCAGCAGCGCAATAAGGGCGACAGGGGCGGCTCAGCCCCAGCATTTT. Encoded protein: CASSAIRATGAAQPQHF.

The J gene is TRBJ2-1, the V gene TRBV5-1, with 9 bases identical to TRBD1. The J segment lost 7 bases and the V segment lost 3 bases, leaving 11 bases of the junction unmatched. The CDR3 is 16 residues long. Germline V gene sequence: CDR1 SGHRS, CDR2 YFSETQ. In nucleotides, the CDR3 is TGCGCCAGCAGCTGGCTCCCGGGACAGGGCGATAATGAGCAGTTCTTC. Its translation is CASSWLPGQGDNEQFF.

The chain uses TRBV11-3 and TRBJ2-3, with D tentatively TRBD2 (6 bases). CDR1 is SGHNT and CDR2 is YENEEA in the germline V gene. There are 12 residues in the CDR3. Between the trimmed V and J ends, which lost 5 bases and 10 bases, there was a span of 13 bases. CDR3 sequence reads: CASSGGDLSQYF. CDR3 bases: TGTGCCAGCAGCGGCGGGGATCTATCGCAGTATTTT.

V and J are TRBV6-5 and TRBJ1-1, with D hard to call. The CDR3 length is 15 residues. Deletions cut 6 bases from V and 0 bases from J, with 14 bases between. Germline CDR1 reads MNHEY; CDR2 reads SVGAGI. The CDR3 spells CASRSSTRMNTEAFF. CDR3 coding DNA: TGTGCCAGCAGGTCTTCGACACGGATGAACACTGAAGCTTTCTTT.

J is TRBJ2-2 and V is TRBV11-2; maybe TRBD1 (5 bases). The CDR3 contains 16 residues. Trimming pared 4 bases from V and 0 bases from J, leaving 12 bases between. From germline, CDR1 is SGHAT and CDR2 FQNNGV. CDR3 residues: CASSYRTTANTGELFF. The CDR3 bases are TGTGCCAGCAGCTACAGGACAACCGCGAACACCGGGGAGCTGTTTTTT.

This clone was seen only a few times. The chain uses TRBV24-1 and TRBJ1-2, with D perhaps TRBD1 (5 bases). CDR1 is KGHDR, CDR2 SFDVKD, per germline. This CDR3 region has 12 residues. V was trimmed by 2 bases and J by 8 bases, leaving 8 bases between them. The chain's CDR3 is CATSDYRFGYTF. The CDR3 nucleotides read TGTGCCACCAGTGATTACAGGTTCGGCTACACCTTC.

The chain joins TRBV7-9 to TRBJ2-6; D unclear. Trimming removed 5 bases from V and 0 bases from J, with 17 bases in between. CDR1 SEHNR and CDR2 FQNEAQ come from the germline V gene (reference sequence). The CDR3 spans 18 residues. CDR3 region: CASSPLRIAFSGANVLTF. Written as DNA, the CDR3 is TGTGCCAGCAGCCCTTTGAGAATAGCATTCTCTGGGGCCAACGTCCTGACTTTC.

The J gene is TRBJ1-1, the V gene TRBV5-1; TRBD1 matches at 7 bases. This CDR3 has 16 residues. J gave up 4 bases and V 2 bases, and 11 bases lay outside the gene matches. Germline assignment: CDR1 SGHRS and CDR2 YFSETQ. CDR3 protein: CASSFGRGGVSTEAFF. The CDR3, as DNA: TGCGCCAGCAGCTTTGGACGAGGGGGCGTGAGCACTGAAGCTTTCTTT.

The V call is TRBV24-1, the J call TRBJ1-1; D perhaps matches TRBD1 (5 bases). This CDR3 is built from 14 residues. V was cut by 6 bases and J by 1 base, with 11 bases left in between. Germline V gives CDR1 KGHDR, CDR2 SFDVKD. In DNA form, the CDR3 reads TGTGCCACCAGTCCTGGGGCGAGGAACACTGAAGCTTTCTTT. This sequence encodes CATSPGARNTEAFF.